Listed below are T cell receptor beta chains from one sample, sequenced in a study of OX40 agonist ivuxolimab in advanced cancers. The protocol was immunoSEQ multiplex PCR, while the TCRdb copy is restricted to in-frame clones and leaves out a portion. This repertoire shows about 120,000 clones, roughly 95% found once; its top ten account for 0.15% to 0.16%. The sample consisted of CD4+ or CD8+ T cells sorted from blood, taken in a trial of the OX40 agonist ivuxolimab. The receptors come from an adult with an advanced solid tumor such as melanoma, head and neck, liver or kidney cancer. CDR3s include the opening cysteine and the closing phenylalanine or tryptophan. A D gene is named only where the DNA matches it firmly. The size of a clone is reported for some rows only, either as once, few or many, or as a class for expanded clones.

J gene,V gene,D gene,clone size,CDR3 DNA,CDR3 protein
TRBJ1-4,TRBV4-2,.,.,TGTGCCAGCAGCCAAGACGGTGACACGGGAAAACTGTTTTTT,CASSQDGDTGKLFF
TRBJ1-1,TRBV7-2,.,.,TGTGCCAGCAGCTTAGCGCGGCAGAGCGGCACTGAAGCTTTCTTT,CASSLARQSGTEAFF
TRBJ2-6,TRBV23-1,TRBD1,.,TGCGCCAGCAGTCGCGTAAACCGGGACAGGCTCTCTGGGGCCAACGTCCTGACTTTC,CASSRVNRDRLSGANVLTF
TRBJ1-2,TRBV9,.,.,TGTGCCAGCAGCGTAGGTGGGGGGGTTAACTATGGCTACACCTTC,CASSVGGGVNYGYTF
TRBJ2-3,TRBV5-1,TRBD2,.,TGCGCCAGCAGCTTGGGGGGACTAGCAGTAGATACGCAGTATTTT,CASSLGGLAVDTQYF
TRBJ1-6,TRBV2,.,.,TGTGCCAGCAGCGAGCTACAGGATTCACCCCTCCACTTT,CASSELQDSPLHF
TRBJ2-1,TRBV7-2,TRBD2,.,TGTGCCAGCAGCCGTGGGACTAGCAGTTTCGGGCAGTTCTTC,CASSRGTSSFGQFF
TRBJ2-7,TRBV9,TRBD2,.,TGTGCCAGCAGCGTGGGACTAGCGGAAAGCTCCTACGAGCAGTACTTC,CASSVGLAESSYEQYF
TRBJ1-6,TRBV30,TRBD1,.,TGTGCCTGGACCGCTGACAGGGCACTAATCCATGCCCTCCACTTT,CAWTADRALIHALHF
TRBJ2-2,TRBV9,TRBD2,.,TGTGCCAGCAGCGTAACTGTAGCGGGCCCGGGCGGCACCGGGGAGCTGTTTTTT,CASSVTVAGPGGTGELFF
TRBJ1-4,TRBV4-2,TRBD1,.,TGTGCCAGCAGCCAAAGCACGGGACAGGAGAATGAAAAACTGTTTTTT,CASSQSTGQENEKLFF
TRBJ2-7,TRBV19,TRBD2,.,TGTGCCAGTAGTCGGACTAGCGGGAGCTACGAGCAGTACTTC,CASSRTSGSYEQYF
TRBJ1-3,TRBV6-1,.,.,TGTGCCAGCAGTGAGGAGGGGAGCTCTGGAAACACCATATATTTT,CASSEEGSSGNTIYF
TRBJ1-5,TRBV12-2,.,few,TGTGCAAGTCGCTACCCCGACAGGTCTTATAGCAATCAGCCCCAGCATTTT,CASRYPDRSYSNQPQHF
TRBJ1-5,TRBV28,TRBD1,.,TGTGCCAGCAGTTCAGGGACAGTGTTGCTCACCCAGCATTTT,CASSSGTVLLTQHF
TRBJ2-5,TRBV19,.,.,TGTGCCAGTAGTAGGGTGGCAGGGGAGACCCAGTACTTC,CASSRVAGETQYF
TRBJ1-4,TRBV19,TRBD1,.,TGTGCCAGTACCACTACAGGGGTTACTAATGAAAAACTGTTTTTT,CASTTTGVTNEKLFF
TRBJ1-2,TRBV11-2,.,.,TGTGCCAGCAGCCGACTACAGGGATGGGCGGCGGACTATGGCTACACCTTC,CASSRLQGWAADYGYTF
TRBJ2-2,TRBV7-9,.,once,TGTGCCAGCAGCTTAGGGTTACTCACCGGGGAGCTGTTTTTT,CASSLGLLTGELFF
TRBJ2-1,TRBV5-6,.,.,TGTGCCAGCAGCTTGGGCGGGGGCTTGGGGGAGCAGTTCTTC,CASSLGGGLGEQFF
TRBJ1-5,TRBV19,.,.,TGTGCCAGTAGCCCTTTACAGGGCCTGGGCAATCAGCCCCAGCATTTT,CASSPLQGLGNQPQHF
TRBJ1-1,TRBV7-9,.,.,TGTGCCAGCAGCTTGACAGGGAACACTGAAGCTTTCTTT,CASSLTGNTEAFF
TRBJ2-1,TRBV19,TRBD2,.,TGTGCCAGTAGTAATAGCGGGAGCTCCTACAATGAGCAGTTCTTC,CASSNSGSSYNEQFF
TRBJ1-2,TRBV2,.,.,TGTGCCAGCAGCCTCTCAAAGGACGGCTACACCTTC,CASSLSKDGYTF
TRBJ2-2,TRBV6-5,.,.,TGTGCCAGCAGCAGGGACTCCGGGGAGCTGTTTTTT,CASSRDSGELFF
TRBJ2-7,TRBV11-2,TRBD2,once,TGTGCCAGCAGCTTAAGTACTAGCGGGGGGAGCTCCTACGAGCAGTACTTC,CASSLSTSGGSSYEQYF
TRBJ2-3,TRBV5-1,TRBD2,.,TGCGCCAGCAGCCCCAGGACTAGCGGGAGAACAGATACGCAGTATTTT,CASSPRTSGRTDTQYF
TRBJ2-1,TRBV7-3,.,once,TGTGCCAGCAGCTGGGGGTGGGGCCCCAATGAGCAGTTCTTC,CASSWGWGPNEQFF
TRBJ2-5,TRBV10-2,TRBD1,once,TGCGCCAGCAGTAACGGACAGGAGATCCAAGAGACCCAGTACTTC,CASSNGQEIQETQYF
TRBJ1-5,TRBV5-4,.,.,TGTGCCAGCAGCACTTGGGGACAGCCCCAGCATTTT,CASSTWGQPQHF
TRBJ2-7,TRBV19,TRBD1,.,TGTGCCAGTAGCTCCGGGACAGGGGCCCCCGGGTACGAGCAGTACTTC,CASSSGTGAPGYEQYF
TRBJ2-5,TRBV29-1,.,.,TGCAGCGTGGGGGACCAAGAGACCCAGTACTTC,CSVGDQETQYF
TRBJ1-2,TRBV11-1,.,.,TGTGCCAGCAGCTCCTCCTATGGCTACACCTTC,CASSSSYGYTF
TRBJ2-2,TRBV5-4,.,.,TGTGCCAGCAGCTTGGTATCGGGAGCGGCCACCGGGGAGCTGTTTTTT,CASSLVSGAATGELFF
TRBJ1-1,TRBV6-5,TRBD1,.,TGTGCCAGCAGTTACTCGGGGACAGGGGCGATGACGGCTTTCTTT,CASSYSGTGAMTAFF
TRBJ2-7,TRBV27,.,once,TGTGCCAGCAGCCGGGCCTTTTTCAACGAGCAGTACTTC,CASSRAFFNEQYF
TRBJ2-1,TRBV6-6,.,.,TGTGCCAGCACGGCGGTGGGTAACAATGAGCAGTTCTTC,CASTAVGNNEQFF
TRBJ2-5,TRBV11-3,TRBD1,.,TGTGCCAGCAGCCGATCAGGGGGCCGGGAGACCCAGTACTTC,CASSRSGGRETQYF
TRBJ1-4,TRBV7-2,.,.,TGTGCCAGCAGCCAGGGTCCCACTAATGAAAAACTGTTTTTT,CASSQGPTNEKLFF
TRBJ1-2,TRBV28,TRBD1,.,TGTGCCAGCAGTCCTCCGACAGGGGTTTATGGCTACACCTTC,CASSPPTGVYGYTF